A selection of T cell receptor beta chains follows, all from one sample in a study of cytomegalovirus exposure and HLA in healthy donors. Only in-frame clones appear in the TCRdb table, and some are missing; sequencing was by immunoSEQ multiplex PCR. The sample comprises some 250,000 clones, nearly 90% of which are singletons, and about 0.36% rests with the top ten. Sequencing used PBMCs. These receptors were taken from a woman aged 18-30 years in good health and CMV-seronegative. Each CDR3 is given with its conserved first and last residue. D genes are given only for firm matches. Size is stated for part of the rows, as once, few or many counts, or as a class when the clone is expanded.

TGTGCCAGCAGCCAATCGAGGGTTAGCACAGATACGCAGTATTTT CASSQSRVSTDTQYF TRBJ2-3 TRBV16 NA NA
TGTGCCAGCAGTTACACAGGGGAGCCCAATCAGCCCCAGCATTTT CASSYTGEPNQPQHF TRBJ1-5 TRBV6-5 NA TRBD1
TGTGCCAGCAGCCGGGGAGGGACAGGAGTTTATGGCTACACCTTC CASSRGGTGVYGYTF TRBJ1-2 TRBV5-8 NA TRBD1
TGTGCCAGCAGCTTCTCCGGGACAGGGGTGAGGAACACTGAAGCTTTCTTT CASSFSGTGVRNTEAFF TRBJ1-1 TRBV7-9 NA TRBD1
TGTGCCAGCTCACCAGAAGTACTAGACTCCGGGACCCAGTACTTC CASSPEVLDSGTQYF TRBJ2-5 TRBV18 NA NA
TGTGCCAGCAGTTACGAGGGACAGGACACAGATACGCAGTATTTT CASSYEGQDTDTQYF TRBJ2-3 TRBV6-5 NA TRBD1
TGTGCCAGCAGACTAGCGGGGGTCACAGATACGCAGTATTTT CASRLAGVTDTQYF TRBJ2-3 TRBV6-5 once TRBD2
TGTGCCAGCAGCTTAGCTAGCGGGCCGACCTACGAGCAGTACTTC CASSLASGPTYEQYF TRBJ2-7 TRBV7-2 NA TRBD2
TGTGCCACCAGGGCCGATTGGCACGAGCAGTACTTC CATRADWHEQYF TRBJ2-7 TRBV15 NA NA
TGTGCCAGCAGTTACTCGAGGCAGGGCATGGGTCAGCCCCAGCATTTT CASSYSRQGMGQPQHF TRBJ1-5 TRBV6-5 NA NA
TGTGCCAGCAGCCATGGACTGAGCAATCAGCCCCAGCATTTT CASSHGLSNQPQHF TRBJ1-5 TRBV7-8 few NA
TGCGCCAGCAGTGGCCCACAGGAAGGCAGAGTGAACACTGAAGCTTTCTTT CASSGPQEGRVNTEAFF TRBJ1-1 TRBV10-2 NA NA
TGTGCCAGCAGTTACTCATACAGGGTGCGCTCACCCCTCCACTTT CASSYSYRVRSPLHF TRBJ1-6 TRBV6-5 NA NA
TGCAGTGCTAGACCACGGACTGGGGCTTTCTTT CSARPRTGAFF TRBJ1-1 TRBV20-1 NA NA
TGTGCCAGCAGCTTTGACGGGGACTCCTATAATTCACCCCTCCACTTT CASSFDGDSYNSPLHF TRBJ1-6 TRBV5-8 NA NA
TGTGCCAGTTGGGACAGGACCTCCTACGAGCAGTACTTC CASWDRTSYEQYF TRBJ2-7 TRBV28 NA TRBD1
TGTGCCAGCAGTTACTCCACAGGGTTGAGCGGGGAGCTGTTTTTT CASSYSTGLSGELFF TRBJ2-2 TRBV6-5 NA NA
TGTGCCAGCAGCCTCGGACATTTCACCGGGGAGCTGTTTTTT CASSLGHFTGELFF TRBJ2-2 TRBV14 NA NA
TGTGCCAGCAGCCGGAGGTCGACAGGGACCTATGGCTACACCTTC CASSRRSTGTYGYTF TRBJ1-2 TRBV7-9 NA TRBD1
TGTGCCAGCAGTGCTAATGAGCAGTTCTTC CASSANEQFF TRBJ2-1 TRBV6-1 once NA
TGCGCCAGCAGCCAAGCCCCGGGAGGAGAGGGTAATGAGCAGTTCTTC CASSQAPGGEGNEQFF TRBJ2-1 TRBV4-1 NA TRBD2
TGTGCCAGCAGTGAAGCGGTAGGGGTTGGAGAGACCCAGTACTTC CASSEAVGVGETQYF TRBJ2-5 TRBV6-1 NA NA
TGCGCCAGCAGTGAGATGTCGTCGTGTTTCTTC CASSEMSSCFF TRBJ2-1 TRBV10-2 NA NA
TGTGCCAGCAGCTTGGACAGGAAAGAGACCCAGTACTTC CASSLDRKETQYF TRBJ2-5 TRBV5-5 NA NA
TGTGCCAGCAGTTACTCAATAAGTGGCCCAAACATTCAGTACTTC CASSYSISGPNIQYF TRBJ2-4 TRBV6-5 NA NA
TGTGCCAGCAGAACGGGAAATTCACCCCTCCACTTT CASRTGNSPLHF TRBJ1-6 TRBV27 few NA